This TCR beta chain was retrieved from a study of CD8 T cells in Susac syndrome. Trimming took off 3 bases at V and 6 bases at J, with 8 bases between the two ends. CDR3 length: 13 residues. Germline loops: CDR1 MDHEN, CDR2 SYDVKM. After extraction with the RNeasy kit, 0.5 to 1 ug of the RNA was reverse transcribed using random hexamers. It was immunoSEQ multiplex PCR that amplified TCR beta CDR3 across 54 Vbeta and 13 Jbeta. TCRdb re-derived calls from the immunoSEQ multiplex PCR reads in MiXCR, one entry per CDR3 protein. This table holds approximately 70,000 distinct CDR3 sequences, about 94% found once. This clonotype was seen a few times.

The clonotype comes from a human donor with multiple sclerosis. V gene TRBV28 combines with J gene TRBJ2-2; no clear D. The sequencing input was CD8+ T cells from PBMCs. This chain's CDR3 is CASSLEGPGELFF. The CDR3 coding sequence is TGTGCCAGCAGTTTGGAAGGGCCCGGGGAGCTGTTTTTT. The whole variable domain, remainder taken from reference TRBV28 and TRBJ2-2, is DVKVTQSSRYLVKRTGEKVFLECVQDMDHENMFWYRQDPGLGLRLIYFSYDVKMKEKGDIPEGYSVSREKKERFSLILESASTNQTSMYLCASSLEGPGELFFGEGSRLTVL.